The 25 T cell receptor beta chains listed next were all sequenced from one sample in a study of blood T cell repertoires in COVID-19. Sequenced by immunoSEQ multiplex PCR; TCRdb stores in-frame clones only, minus some. The table has roughly 320,000 clones, 70% to 90% seen once. The sequencing sample was made of PBMCs or T cells enriched from blood (not recorded which). The receptors were gathered from a man aged 25-40 years who had recovered from COVID-19.

This chain uses TRBV6-6 with TRBJ2-2; the D is unclear. There are 16 residues in the CDR3. Trimming cost V 6 bases and J 4 bases, with 18 bases left between them. Germline V gene sequence: CDR1 MNHNY, CDR2 SVGAGI (reference sequence). This chain's CDR3 is CASRPLGVLLTGELFF. The CDR3, as DNA: TGTGCCAGCAGGCCCCTAGGAGTACTCCTCACCGGGGAGCTGTTTTTT.

This clone was detected once. The CDR3 protein is CASSSQAGLYEQYF. The CDR3 region has the DNA TGCGCCAGCAGCTCTCAGGCTGGTCTCTACGAGCAGTACTTC. The chain joins TRBV5-1 to TRBJ2-7; the D is unclear. The CDR3 sequence is 14 residues long. Trimming stripped 3 bases from V and 3 bases from J, with 13 bases between. CDR1 and CDR2 from the germline V gene are SGHRS and YFSETQ.

V and J are TRBV5-1 and TRBJ2-5; 7 nucleotides agree with TRBD2. The CDR3 covers 14 residues. After removal of 0 bases from V and 3 bases from J, the junction contained 2 bases not matched to a gene. The germline CDR1 and CDR2 sequences are SGHRS and YFSETQ. The CDR3 DNA is TGCGCCAGCAGCTTGGGCGGGGGTAAAGAGACCCAGTACTTC. Translated, it gives CASSLGGGKETQYF.

The CDR3 spells CAWSVGGRGKGYTF. The CDR3 region has the DNA TGTGCCTGGAGTGTAGGTGGCAGGGGGAAAGGCTACACCTTC. J is TRBJ1-2 and V is TRBV30, with 7 nucleotides matching TRBD1. CDR1 and CDR2 from the germline V gene are GTSNPN and SVGIG (reference sequence). The CDR3 consists of 14 residues. Losses at the gene ends were 0 bases for V and 8 bases for J; bases not matched to a gene: 9.

This clone was counted at least ten times. The chain combines TRBV3-1 (or the pseudogene TRBV3-2) with TRBJ2-7; 10 nucleotides align to TRBD2. Germline lookup yields CDR1 LGHDT and CDR2 YNNKEL (reference sequence). The J segment lost 4 bases and the V segment lost 1 base, leaving 10 bases of the junction unmatched. The CDR3 is 17 amino acids. CDR3 sequence reads: CASSQVWSSGGRYEQYF. Written as DNA, the CDR3 is TGTGCCAGCAGCCAAGTTTGGTCTAGCGGGGGAAGGTACGAGCAGTACTTC.

This chain links TRBV29-1 with TRBJ1-2; 10 positions agree with TRBD1. Trimming took 6 bases from V and 2 from J; bases not matched to a gene: 9. Germline CDR1 is SQVTM and CDR2 is ANQGSEA. This CDR3 comprises 15 residues. As DNA, the CDR3 is TGCAGCGTGGGGGACAGGGGTAGGGTCAACTATGGCTACACCTTC. Translating it yields CSVGDRGRVNYGYTF.

This rearrangement joins TRBV3-1 (or the pseudogene TRBV3-2) to TRBJ1-2; 9 bases are shared with TRBD1. The CDR3 totals 14 residues. V dropped 4 bases and J dropped 8; count of bases not matched to a gene: 8. CDR1 is LGHDT, CDR2 YNNKEL, per germline (reference sequence). CDR3 sequence: CASSRGQGSGGYTF. In DNA, the CDR3 is TGTGCCAGCAGCCGGGGACAGGGTTCGGGGGGCTACACCTTC.

Written as DNA, the CDR3 is TGTGCCAGCAGCTTTACAGGGAGTTTGAACACTGAAGCTTTCTTT. This encodes CASSFTGSLNTEAFF. This chain connects TRBV5-6 to TRBJ1-1, with D perhaps matching TRBD1 (6 bases). CDR3 size: 15 residues. Germline CDR1 reads SGHDT; CDR2 reads YYEEEE. V lost 2 bases to trimming and J lost 0 bases, with 11 bases between them.

The chain employs TRBV11-2 and TRBJ2-3; a weak D match, TRBD1 (5 bases). The CDR3 spans 15 residues. V gave up 4 bases and J gave up 1 base, with 12 bases separating them. Germline V gene sequence: CDR1 SGHAT, CDR2 FQNNGV. The chain's CDR3 is CASSYGAGRTDTQYF. The CDR3 region has the DNA TGTGCCAGCAGCTATGGGGCTGGGCGCACAGATACGCAGTATTTT.

The rearrangement joins TRBV10-1 to TRBJ2-1, with 9 bases lining up with TRBD2. V was clipped by 5 bases and J by 7 bases; unmatched bases: 6. CDR1 and CDR2 (germline): WNHNN, SYGVQD (reference sequence). This CDR3 comprises 14 residues. The CDR3 nucleotides read TGCGCCAGCAGTTCGGGACTAGCCCGGAATGAGCAGTTCTTC. It is translated as CASSSGLARNEQFF.

The chain employs TRBV5-1 and TRBJ1-5, with 7 bases lining up with TRBD1. The V and J ends lost 6 bases and 1 base, in that order; junction bases with no gene match: 7. The CDR3 consists of 15 residues. The germline CDR1 and CDR2 sequences are SGHRS and YFSETQ. CDR3 sequence (DNA): TGCGCCAGCAAGGAGGGGGCAGGGAGCAATCAGCCCCAGCATTTT. This translates into CASKEGAGSNQPQHF.

J is TRBJ1-2 and V is TRBV6-5; D perhaps matches TRBD1 (5 bases). The CDR3 is 15 residues long. The V and J ends lost 6 bases and 2 bases respectively, with 16 bases between them. CDR1 is MNHEY and CDR2 is SVGAGI in the germline V gene. CDR3 amino acids: CASRPGRAPNYGYTF. In nucleotides, the CDR3 is TGTGCCAGCAGACCGGGCAGGGCCCCGAACTATGGCTACACCTTC.

This clone has just one count. The chain joins TRBV25-1 to TRBJ1-1; D possibly corresponds to TRBD1 (6 bases). Trimming took off 4 bases at V and 2 bases at J, with 11 bases between the two ends. The CDR3 is made up of 14 amino acids. Germline CDR1 and CDR2: MGHDK and SYGVNS. In DNA form, the CDR3 reads TGTGCCAGCAGTGTAGGACAGATAAACACTGAAGCTTTCTTT. Protein product: CASSVGQINTEAFF. The full variable domain, rest sourced from reference TRBV25-1 and TRBJ1-1, is EADIYQTPRYLVIGTGKKITLECSQTMGHDKMYWYQQDPGMELHLIHYSYGVNSTEKGDLSSESTVSRIRTEHFPLTLESARPSHTSQYLCASSVGQINTEAFFGQGTRLTVV.

This clone was observed a handful of times. The rearrangement links TRBV19 to TRBJ2-5; the match to TRBD2 covers 10 bases. The V gene's germline CDR1 is LNHDA and CDR2 SQIVND (reference sequence). CDR3 length: 15 residues. Germline trimming cut 6 bases from V and 5 bases from J; bases unmatched to any gene: 9. CDR3 sequence reads: CASRSPQTSGETQYF. The CDR3 coding sequence is TGTGCCAGTAGGTCTCCTCAGACTAGCGGGGAGACCCAGTACTTC.

The chain recombines TRBV12-5 with TRBJ2-3; no definite D call. CDR3 size: 14 residues. Per germline, CDR1 LGHNT and CDR2 FRNRAP. V lost 1 base to trimming and J lost 5 bases, with 10 bases between them. CDR3 sequence (DNA): TGTGCTAGTGGTTTGGCCCTGGCACAAGATACGCAGTATTTT. Protein: CASGLALAQDTQYF. Together with reference TRBV12-5 and TRBJ2-3, the CDR3 gives the full variable domain: DARVTQTPRHKVTEMGQEVTMRCQPILGHNTVFWYRQTMMQGLELLAYFRNRAPLDDSGMPKDRFSAEMPDATLATLKIQPSEPRDSAVYFCASGLALAQDTQYFGPGTRLTVL.

The chain carries TRBV6-5 and TRBJ1-5; a weak D match, TRBD1 (5 bases). Germline-derived CDR1 and CDR2 are MNHEY and SVGAGI. The CDR3 covers 14 residues. Trimming pared 6 bases from V and 4 bases from J, leaving 13 bases between. In nucleotides, the CDR3 is TGTGCCAGCAGCCCAAGCAGGGTGAATCAGCCCCAGCATTTT. Protein: CASSPSRVNQPQHF.

The chain is built from TRBV3-1 (or the pseudogene TRBV3-2) and TRBJ1-1; 8 bases fit TRBD1. CDR3 size: 16 residues. Germline lookup yields CDR1 LGHDT and CDR2 YNNKEL (reference sequence). Losses at the gene ends were 4 bases for V and 0 bases for J; bases not matched to a gene: 7. CDR3 DNA: TGTGCCAGCAGCCCAATGACGGGACAGGTGAACACTGAAGCTTTCTTT. It yields the protein CASSPMTGQVNTEAFF.

This chain joins TRBV6-5 and TRBJ1-2; the D gene is possibly TRBD1 (6 bases). The CDR3 has 13 amino acids. V lost 11 bases to trimming and J lost 6 bases, with 19 bases between them. Germline CDR1 reads MNHEY; CDR2 reads SVGAGI. The CDR3 nucleotides are TGTGCCGCCTCGACAGGCTTGGGAAATGGCTACACCTTC. This codes for CAASTGLGNGYTF.

V is TRBV7-2 and J is TRBJ2-5; 11 nucleotides match TRBD2. CDR3 length: 14 residues. Per the germline V gene, CDR1 is SGHTA and CDR2 is FQGNSA. V gave up 6 bases and J gave up 5 bases; unmatched junction bases: 5. The CDR3 is CASSSGGARETQYF. CDR3 in DNA: TGTGCCAGCAGTAGCGGGGGGGCCAGGGAGACCCAGTACTTC.

The chain carries TRBV10-3 and TRBJ2-1; D might be TRBD1 (6 bases). Germline values: CDR1 ENHRY, CDR2 SYGVKD. This CDR3 region has 11 residues. V was trimmed by 2 bases and J by 10 bases, leaving 6 bases between them. CDR3 coding DNA: TGTGCCATCAGTGAGGACAGGGAGCAGTTCTTC. It codes for CAISEDREQFF.

Of note for this clone: The same CDR3 can be traced to other DNA sequences in this sample. The rearrangement links TRBV18 to TRBJ2-5; D may be TRBD1 (5 bases). Trimming removed 2 bases from V and 1 base from J, with 5 bases in between. Looked up from germline, CDR1 is KGHSH and CDR2 is LQKENI. The CDR3 is 13 residues long. CDR3 nucleotides: TGTGCCAGCTCACCAGACAGCCAAGAGACCCAGTACTTC. It yields the protein CASSPDSQETQYF.

This chain uses TRBV27 with TRBJ2-7; 9 nucleotides agree with TRBD1. Germline V CDR1 and CDR2: MNHEY, SMNVEV (reference sequence). Germline trimming cut 8 bases from V and 4 bases from J; bases unmatched to any gene: 6. The CDR3 totals 13 residues. This CDR3 is CASPRDRVYEQYF. The DNA of the CDR3 is TGTGCCAGCCCCCGGGACAGGGTATACGAGCAGTACTTC.

V and J are TRBV19 and TRBJ1-2, with D possibly matching TRBD1 (5 bases). The CDR3 has 16 residues. The germline gives CDR1 LNHDA, CDR2 SQIVND (reference sequence). V was pared by 3 bases and J by 5 bases, with 19 bases between. The CDR3 nucleotides read TGTGCCAGTAGTATGCAGGGATATGTTTGGGGATATGGCTACACCTTC. Amino acids: CASSMQGYVWGYGYTF. Filled out from reference TRBV19 and TRBJ1-2, the complete variable domain reads DGGITQSPKYLFRKEGQNVTLSCEQNLNHDAMYWYRQDPGQGLRLIYYSQIVNDFQKGDIAEGYSVSREKKESFPLTVTSAQKNPTAFYLCASSMQGYVWGYGYTFGSGTRLTVV.

This clone was seen a handful of times. The chain carries TRBV5-1 and TRBJ2-5; TRBD1 matches 8 bases. Germline V gene sequence: CDR1 SGHRS, CDR2 YFSETQ. Trimming at V came to 4 bases and at J to 2 bases, leaving 10 bases not matched to a gene. The CDR3 loop spans 16 amino acids. The CDR3 here is CASSLWTGRIQETQYF. The CDR3 nucleotides read TGCGCCAGCAGCCTGTGGACAGGGAGGATACAAGAGACCCAGTACTTC.

The chain joins TRBV6-1 to TRBJ1-1, with no clear D. This CDR3 spans 15 amino acids. Germline V gene data show CDR1 as MNHNS and CDR2 as SASEGT. The V end was cut by 0 bases, the J end by 4 bases, with 12 bases between. The CDR3 DNA sequence: TGTGCCAGCAGTGAAGCGTATCTCCTCCTCACTGAAGCTTTCTTT. This gives the protein CASSEAYLLLTEAFF.